The 11 T cell receptor beta chains given below trace back to one sample, sequenced in a study of shared clonotypes between healthy human individuals. TCRdb keeps only in-frame clones here, not all; method: immunoSEQ multiplex PCR. Counted here are about 680,000 clones, about three quarters occurring once; the ten biggest clones make up more than 1.5%. Sequenced input: memory CD4+ T cells sorted from blood. Noted subset: CD45RA-negative fraction. The receptors here all came from a woman in her thirties in good health.

The V and J genes are TRBV5-1 and TRBJ1-1; D is perhaps TRBD1 (5 bases). Trimming stripped 4 bases from V and 3 bases from J, with 16 bases between. Germline CDR1 SGHRS, CDR2 YFSETQ. The CDR3 contains 15 residues. The CDR3 spells CASSPQDPQDTEAFF. The CDR3 DNA follows: TGCGCCAGCAGCCCACAGGACCCACAGGACACTGAAGCTTTCTTT.

The genes are TRBV5-5 and TRBJ2-2; D gene ambiguous. This CDR3 region has 15 residues. Per germline, CDR1 SGHKS and CDR2 YYEKEE (reference sequence). Trimming removed 2 bases from V and 1 base from J, with 9 bases in between. CDR3 nucleotide sequence: TGTGCCAGCAGCTTACTCTCGCTGAACACCGGGGAGCTGTTTTTT. It is translated as CASSLLSLNTGELFF.

The chain combines TRBV6-7 with TRBJ2-2, with TRBD2 identical over 7 bases. TRBV6-7 is reported as an ORF; its role is uncertain. This CDR3 comprises 16 residues. V was clipped by 4 bases and J by 9 bases; unmatched bases: 14. DNA of the CDR3: TGTGCCAGCAGTTCGGGGAGGGGTTTGGTCTATCGGGAGCTGTTTTTT. As protein: CASSSGRGLVYRELFF.

This clone was counted once. The chain employs TRBV19 and TRBJ1-5; no reliable D call. The CDR3 runs 15 residues. V dropped 5 bases and J dropped 0 bases, with 11 bases sitting between them. CDR1 and CDR2 (germline): LNHDA, SQIVND (reference sequence). CDR3 amino acids: CASSATANSNQPQHF. The CDR3 DNA reads as TGTGCCAGTAGTGCTACGGCAAATAGCAATCAGCCCCAGCATTTT.

The chain is built from TRBV2 and TRBJ1-1; no clear D gene. Trimming took off 2 bases at V and 6 bases at J, with 10 bases between the two ends. Germline V gene data show CDR1 as SNHLY and CDR2 as FYNNEI. CDR3 size: 13 residues. The CDR3 coding sequence is TGTGCCAGCAGTGAATCTGAAACTTCTGAAGCTTTCTTT. Protein sequence: CASSESETSEAFF.

The chain combines TRBV5-1 with TRBJ1-1; D is perhaps TRBD1 (6 bases). Between the trimmed V and J ends, which lost 6 bases and 5 bases, there was a span of 17 bases. Germline CDR1 is SGHRS and CDR2 is YFSETQ. This CDR3 region has 14 residues. The CDR3 sequence: CASTGEGGATEAFF. Here the CDR3 DNA reads TGCGCCAGCACCGGAGAGGGGGGAGCGACTGAAGCTTTCTTT.

V usage is TRBV5-8 and J usage is TRBJ1-2; 7 bases align to TRBD1. Germline loops: CDR1 SGHTS, CDR2 YDEGEE. The CDR3 consists of 13 residues. V was pared by 4 bases and J by 5 bases, with 5 bases of the junction left unmatched. The CDR3 DNA follows: TGTGCCAGCAGCCCAGACAGGGATTATGGCTACACCTTC. This gives the protein CASSPDRDYGYTF.

This clone was seen just once. V gene TRBV29-1 combines with J gene TRBJ2-3; possible D gene TRBD2, 5 bases. V lost 5 bases, J lost 5 bases, and 14 bases lay in between. The CDR3 is 13 residues long. Germline V CDR1 and CDR2: SQVTM, ANQGSEA. CDR3 in amino acids: CSVLVGDGDTQYF. The CDR3 DNA reads TGCAGCGTTCTCGTGGGAGATGGAGATACGCAGTATTTT.

The rearrangement joins TRBV6-1 to TRBJ2-6; TRBD2 matches 7 bases. Germline CDR1 and CDR2: MNHNS and SASEGT. The CDR3 contains 15 residues. J gave up 5 bases and V 7 bases, and 8 bases lay outside the gene matches. CDR3 DNA sequence: TGTGCCAGCATAGGTTCGGGAGGTCGGGCCAACGTCCTGACTTTC. It specifies CASIGSGGRANVLTF.

This clone showed up just a few times. This rearrangement joins TRBV7-9 to TRBJ1-2; 7 bases match TRBD1. Germline V lookup: CDR1 SEHNR, CDR2 FQNEAQ (reference sequence). V gave up 5 bases and J gave up 4 bases; unmatched junction bases: 13. This CDR3 region has 16 residues. In DNA, the CDR3 is TGTGCCAGCAGCCGATACGACAGGGACTTTGGCTATGGCTACACCTTC. It is translated as CASSRYDRDFGYGYTF.

The chain links TRBV6-1 to TRBJ1-2; 10 bases are shared with TRBD1. This CDR3 spans 14 amino acids. Germline-derived CDR1 and CDR2 are MNHNS and SASEGT. V trimming: 4 bases; J trimming: 6 bases; junction bases outside the gene matches: 5. DNA of the CDR3: TGTGCCAGCAGTGGCTCCGGGACAGGGGATGGCTACACCTTC. It yields the protein CASSGSGTGDGYTF.